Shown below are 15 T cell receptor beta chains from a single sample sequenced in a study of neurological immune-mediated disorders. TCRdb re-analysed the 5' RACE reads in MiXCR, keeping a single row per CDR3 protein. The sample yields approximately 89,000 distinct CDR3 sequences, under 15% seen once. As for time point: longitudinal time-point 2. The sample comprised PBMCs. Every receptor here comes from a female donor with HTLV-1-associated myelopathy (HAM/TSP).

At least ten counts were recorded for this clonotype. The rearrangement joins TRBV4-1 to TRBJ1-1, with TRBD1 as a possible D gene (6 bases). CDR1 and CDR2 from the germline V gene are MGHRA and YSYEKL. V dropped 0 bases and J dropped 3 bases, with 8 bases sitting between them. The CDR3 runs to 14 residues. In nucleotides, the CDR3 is TGCGCCAGCAGCCAAGACAGGGGAGACACTGAAGCTTTCTTT. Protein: CASSQDRGDTEAFF.

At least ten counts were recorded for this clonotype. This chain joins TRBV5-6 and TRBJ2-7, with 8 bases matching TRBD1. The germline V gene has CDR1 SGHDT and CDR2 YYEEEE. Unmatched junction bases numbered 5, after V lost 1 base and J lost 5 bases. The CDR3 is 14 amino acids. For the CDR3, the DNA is TGTGCCAGCAGCTTGAACAGGGGGATCCACGAGCAGTACTTC. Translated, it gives CASSLNRGIHEQYF.

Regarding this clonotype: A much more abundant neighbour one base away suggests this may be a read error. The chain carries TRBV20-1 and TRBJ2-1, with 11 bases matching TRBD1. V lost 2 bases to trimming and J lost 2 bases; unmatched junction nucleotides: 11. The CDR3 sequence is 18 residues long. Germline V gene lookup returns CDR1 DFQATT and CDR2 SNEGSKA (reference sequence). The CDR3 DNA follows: TGCAGTGCTAGACTATATGTGGGGACAGGGGGTACCTACAATGAGCAGTTCTTC. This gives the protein CSARLYVGTGGTYNEQFF.

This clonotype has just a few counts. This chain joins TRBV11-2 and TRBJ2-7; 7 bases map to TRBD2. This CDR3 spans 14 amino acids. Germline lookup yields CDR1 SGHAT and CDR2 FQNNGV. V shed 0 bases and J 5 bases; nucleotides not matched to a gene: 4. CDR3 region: CASSLDGGGNEQYF. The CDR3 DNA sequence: TGTGCCAGCAGCTTAGATGGGGGGGGGAACGAGCAGTACTTC.

The CDR3 loop reads CASSTDRGSTYNEQFF. The CDR3 nucleotides read TGTGCCAGCAGCACGGACAGGGGATCTACATACAATGAGCAGTTCTTC. The chain links TRBV14 to TRBJ2-1; 9 nucleotides agree with TRBD1. CDR1 and CDR2 from the germline V gene are SGHDN and FVKESK. The V and J ends lost 5 bases and 4 bases, in that order; junction bases with no gene match: 9. The CDR3 covers 16 residues.

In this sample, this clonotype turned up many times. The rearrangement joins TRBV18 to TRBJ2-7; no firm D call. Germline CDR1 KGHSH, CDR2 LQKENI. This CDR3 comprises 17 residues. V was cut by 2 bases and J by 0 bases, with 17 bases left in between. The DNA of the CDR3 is TGTGCCAGCTCACCAGTCGTTCCGAGCCGAAGCTCCTACGAGCAGTACTTC. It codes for CASSPVVPSRSSYEQYF.

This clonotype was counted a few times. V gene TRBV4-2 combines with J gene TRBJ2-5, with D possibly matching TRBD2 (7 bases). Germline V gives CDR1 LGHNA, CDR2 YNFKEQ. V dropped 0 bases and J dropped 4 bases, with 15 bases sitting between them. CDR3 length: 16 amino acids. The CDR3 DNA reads TGTGCCAGCAGCCAAGACCCCCGGGGGGCGGGAGAGACCCAGTACTTC. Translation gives CASSQDPRGAGETQYF.

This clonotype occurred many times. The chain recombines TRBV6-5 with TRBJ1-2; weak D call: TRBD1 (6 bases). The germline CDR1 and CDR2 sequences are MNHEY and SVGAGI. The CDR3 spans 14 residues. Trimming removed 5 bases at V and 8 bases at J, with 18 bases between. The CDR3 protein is CASSRKPGTPGYTF. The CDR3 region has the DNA TGTGCCAGCAGTCGAAAACCCGGGACACCGGGCTACACCTTC.

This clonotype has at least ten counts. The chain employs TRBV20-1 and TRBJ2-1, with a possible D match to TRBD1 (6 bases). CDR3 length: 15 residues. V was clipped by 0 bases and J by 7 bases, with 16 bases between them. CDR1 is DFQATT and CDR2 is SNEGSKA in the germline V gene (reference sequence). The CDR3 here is CSARDVQGPKNEQFF. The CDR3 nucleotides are TGCAGTGCTAGAGATGTCCAGGGGCCTAAAAATGAGCAGTTCTTC.

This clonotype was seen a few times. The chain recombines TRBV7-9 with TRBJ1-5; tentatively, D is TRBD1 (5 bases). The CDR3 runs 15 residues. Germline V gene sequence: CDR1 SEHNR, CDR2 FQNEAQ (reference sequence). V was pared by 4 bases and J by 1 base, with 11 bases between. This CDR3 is CASSSTAGSNQPQHF. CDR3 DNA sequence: TGTGCCAGCAGCTCAACGGCAGGGAGCAATCAGCCCCAGCATTTT.

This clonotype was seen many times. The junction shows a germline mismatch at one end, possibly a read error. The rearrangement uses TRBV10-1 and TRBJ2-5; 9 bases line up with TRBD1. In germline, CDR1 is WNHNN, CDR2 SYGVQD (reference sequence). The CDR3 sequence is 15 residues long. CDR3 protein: CANSENRGLGETQYF. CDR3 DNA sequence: TGCGCCAACAGTGAGAACAGGGGGCTTGGGGAGACCCAGTACTTC.

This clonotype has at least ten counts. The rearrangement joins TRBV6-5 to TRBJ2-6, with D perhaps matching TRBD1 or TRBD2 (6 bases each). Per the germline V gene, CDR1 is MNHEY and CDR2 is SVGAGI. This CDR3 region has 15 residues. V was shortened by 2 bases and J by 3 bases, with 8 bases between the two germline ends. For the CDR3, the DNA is TGTGCCAGCAGTTACCGGGGGCATGGGGCCAACGTCCTGACTTTC. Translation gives CASSYRGHGANVLTF.

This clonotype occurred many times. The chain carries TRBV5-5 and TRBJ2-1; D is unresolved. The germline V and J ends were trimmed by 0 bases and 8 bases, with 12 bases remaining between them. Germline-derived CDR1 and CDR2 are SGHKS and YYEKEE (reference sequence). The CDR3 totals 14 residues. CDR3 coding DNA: TGTGCCAGCAGCTTGGCGTCTAACCGGGATGAGCAGTTCTTC. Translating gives CASSLASNRDEQFF.

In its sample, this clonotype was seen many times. CDR3 protein: CASSVGTGNEKLFF. As DNA, the CDR3 is TGCGCCAGCAGCGTAGGGACAGGGAATGAAAAACTGTTTTTT. This rearrangement joins TRBV5-1 to TRBJ1-4; 9 bases fit TRBD1. CDR1 is SGHRS and CDR2 is YFSETQ in the germline V gene. This CDR3 contains 14 residues. The trim removed 4 bases at V and 5 bases at J, leaving 3 bases unmatched. The full variable domain, in which reference TRBV5-1 and TRBJ1-4 provide the parts outside the CDR3, is KAGVTQTPRYLIKTRGQQVTLSCSPISGHRSVSWYQQTPGQGLQFLFEYFSETQRNKGNFPGRFSGRQFSNSRSEMNVSTLELGDSALYLCASSVGTGNEKLFFGSGTQLSVL.

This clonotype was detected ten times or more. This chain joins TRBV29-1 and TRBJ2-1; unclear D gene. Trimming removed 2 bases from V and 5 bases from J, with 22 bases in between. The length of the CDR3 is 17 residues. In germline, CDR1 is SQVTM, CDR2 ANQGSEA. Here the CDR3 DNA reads TGCAGCGTTGAAACGCTCAGTACGGCAGACCCGGACAATGAGCAGTTCTTC. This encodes CSVETLSTADPDNEQFF.